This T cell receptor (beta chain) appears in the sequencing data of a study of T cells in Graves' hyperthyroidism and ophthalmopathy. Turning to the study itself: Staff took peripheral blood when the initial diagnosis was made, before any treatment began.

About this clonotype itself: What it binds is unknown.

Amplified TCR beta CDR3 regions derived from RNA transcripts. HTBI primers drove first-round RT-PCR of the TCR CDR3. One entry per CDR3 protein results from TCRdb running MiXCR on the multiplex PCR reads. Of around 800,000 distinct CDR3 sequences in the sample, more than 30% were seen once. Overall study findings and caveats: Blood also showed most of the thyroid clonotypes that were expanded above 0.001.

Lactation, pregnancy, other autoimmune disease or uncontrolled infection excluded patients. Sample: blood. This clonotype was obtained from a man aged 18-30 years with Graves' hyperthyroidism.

CDR3 DNA sequence: TGCAGCGTCGGCGGGGAGTCCCCCTGGAATGAAGCTTTCTTT. Translation: CSVGGESPWNEAFF. The chain recombines TRBV29-1 with TRBJ1-1; D gene unclear. The CDR3 totals 14 residues. Trimming stripped 6 bases from V and 7 bases from J, with 21 bases between. In germline, CDR1 is SQVTM, CDR2 ANQGSEA.